This entry lists 29 T cell receptor beta chains sequenced from one sample in a study of blood T cell repertoires in COVID-19 (dated by TCRdb to the early 2020s). Library prep was done by the immunoSEQ multiplex PCR assay. TCRdb mirrors the immuneACCESS table, restricted to in-frame sequences. Some clones are absent from its copies; in checked studies, under half trace to an unresolved V gene, and the reason for the others is unknown. The table for this sample lists 350,000 to 450,000 clones; around 85% of them were counted only once. The ten biggest clones cover approximately 3.7% of the sample. Sequenced input: peripheral blood. The receptors stem from a woman aged 18-29 years with acute or convalescent COVID-19.

The chain employs TRBV19 and TRBJ1-2; 7 bases are shared with TRBD1. CDR3 length: 15 amino acids. The germline V gene encodes CDR1 LNHDA and CDR2 SQIVND (reference sequence). V shed 5 bases, J shed 1 base, and the junction held 7 bases outside the gene matches. The CDR3 region is CASSVDRDLNYGYTF. The CDR3 DNA is TGTGCCAGTAGTGTCGACAGGGACCTTAACTATGGCTACACCTTC.

The V and J genes are TRBV5-5 and TRBJ2-7, with 9 positions matching TRBD1. This CDR3 spans 15 amino acids. J lost 6 bases, V lost 3 bases, and 10 bases had no gene match. The germline gives CDR1 SGHKS, CDR2 YYEKEE (reference sequence). The DNA of the CDR3 is TGTGCCAGCAGCTCTAATCCGGGACAGGGCTCCGAGCAGTACTTC. Its protein product is CASSSNPGQGSEQYF.

The chain combines TRBV7-9 with TRBJ2-3; a weak D match, TRBD1 (5 bases). V was trimmed by 5 bases and J by 7 bases, leaving 16 bases between them. The CDR3 runs to 14 residues. Germline assignment: CDR1 SEHNR and CDR2 FQNEAQ (reference sequence). CDR3 protein: CASSPDSIRNTQYF. In DNA, the CDR3 is TGTGCCAGCAGCCCCGACAGCATCCGGAATACGCAGTATTTT.

This clone was found once. The same CDR3 can be traced to other DNA sequences in this sample. The chain is built from TRBV6-5 and TRBJ1-1; D call uncertain. The CDR3 runs to 13 residues. Germline V gene data show CDR1 as MNHEY and CDR2 as SVGAGI. V shed 0 bases and J shed 2 bases, with 4 bases lying between them. CDR3 sequence reads: CASSYSRNTEAFF. The DNA of the CDR3 is TGTGCCAGCAGTTACTCGAGAAACACTGAAGCTTTCTTT.

This clone was counted a single time. This sequence joins TRBV7-9 and TRBJ2-7; 8 nucleotides align to TRBD2. Germline CDR1 and CDR2: SEHNR and FQNEAQ (reference sequence). Unmatched junction bases numbered 2, after V lost 2 bases and J lost 2 bases. The CDR3 consists of 14 residues. The CDR3 spells CASSLTSGAYEQYF. CDR3 in DNA: TGTGCCAGCAGCTTAACTAGCGGAGCCTACGAGCAGTACTTC. The whole variable domain, remainder taken from reference TRBV7-9 and TRBJ2-7, is DTGVSQNPRHKITKRGQNVTFRCDPISEHNRLYWYRQTLGQGPEFLTYFQNEAQLEKSRLLSDRFSAERPKGSFSTLEIQRTEQGDSAMYLCASSLTSGAYEQYFGPGTRLTVT.

J is TRBJ2-4 and V is TRBV29-1; 9 nucleotides align to TRBD1. Germline V CDR1 and CDR2: SQVTM, ANQGSEA. The CDR3 covers 12 residues. V trimming: 6 bases; J trimming: 11 bases; junction bases outside the gene matches: 8. The CDR3 nucleotides are TGCAGCGTGGGGGGACAGGGACGGGTTCAGTACTTC. Its translation: CSVGGQGRVQYF.

This chain connects TRBV9 to TRBJ1-2; D is possibly TRBD1 (6 bases). The CDR3 loop spans 13 amino acids. In germline, CDR1 is SGDLS, CDR2 YYNGEE. Deletions cut 3 bases from V and 6 bases from J, with 12 bases between. The CDR3 reads CASSAQGLHGYTF. The CDR3 DNA reads TGTGCCAGCAGCGCACAGGGATTACATGGCTACACCTTC.

V usage is TRBV5-6 and J usage is TRBJ2-7, with 7 bases that match TRBD1. V was clipped by 3 bases and J by 6 bases; unmatched bases: 12. The CDR3 has 15 amino acids. Germline assignment: CDR1 SGHDT and CDR2 YYEEEE. The CDR3, as DNA: TGTGCCAGCAGCTGGGGTCCGGGACAGAGTTCCGAGCAGTACTTC. This codes for CASSWGPGQSSEQYF. The variable domain in full, with the rest retrieved from reference TRBV5-6 and TRBJ2-7, is DAGVTQSPTHLIKTRGQQVTLRCSPKSGHDTVSWYQQALGQGPQFIFQYYEEEERQRGNFPDRFSGHQFPNYSSELNVNALLLGDSALYLCASSWGPGQSSEQYFGPGTRLTVT.

The J gene is TRBJ2-3, the V gene TRBV19; TRBD2 is a possible D gene (5 bases). This CDR3 region has 16 residues. V lost 2 bases, J lost 6 bases, and 18 bases lay in between. CDR1 and CDR2 (germline): LNHDA, SQIVND (reference sequence). DNA of the CDR3: TGTGCCAGTAGTATACCGGGGTATCTGTTGTGGGATACGCAGTATTTT. Amino acids: CASSIPGYLLWDTQYF.

The chain combines TRBV5-5 with TRBJ1-2; D ambiguous. The CDR3 has 13 residues. Germline V gives CDR1 SGHKS, CDR2 YYEKEE (reference sequence). V lost 0 bases and J lost 8, with 11 bases in between. CDR3 amino acids: CASSLDPGRGYTF. CDR3 coding DNA: TGTGCCAGCAGCTTGGACCCGGGTCGGGGCTACACCTTC.

This chain uses TRBV5-1 with TRBJ2-3, with D perhaps matching TRBD2 (7 bases). Germline V gene data show CDR1 as SGHRS and CDR2 as YFSETQ. The germline V and J ends were trimmed by 2 bases and 5 bases, with 12 bases remaining between them. This CDR3 spans 14 amino acids. CDR3 in amino acids: CASSLGGGIDTQYF. CDR3 nucleotide sequence: TGCGCCAGCAGCTTAGGGGGAGGGATAGATACGCAGTATTTT.

The V gene is TRBV6-5, the J gene TRBJ2-4; D not resolved. Germline loops: CDR1 MNHEY, CDR2 SVGAGI. Trimming stripped 8 bases from V and 6 bases from J, with 14 bases between. CDR3 length: 13 residues. CDR3 sequence (DNA): TGTGCCAGCCTCGCACAATTTCTAAACATTCAGTACTTC. Translation: CASLAQFLNIQYF.

The chain links TRBV6-1 to TRBJ1-2; the D gene is possibly TRBD1 (5 bases). The CDR3 is 15 amino acids. Germline loops: CDR1 MNHNS, CDR2 SASEGT. V dropped 0 bases and J dropped 4 bases, with 12 bases sitting between them. This CDR3 reads CASSEAPTDFYGYTF. The CDR3 DNA reads as TGTGCCAGCAGTGAAGCCCCGACAGACTTCTATGGCTACACCTTC.

This chain links TRBV18 with TRBJ2-3; D gene ambiguous. V lost 2 bases and J lost 2, with 8 bases in between. The CDR3 loop spans 14 amino acids. Per germline, CDR1 KGHSH and CDR2 LQKENI. CDR3 DNA: TGTGCCAGCTCACCAAGTCAGGTCACAGATACGCAGTATTTT. Translation gives CASSPSQVTDTQYF.

The J gene is TRBJ1-5, the V gene TRBV24-1; D remains unclear. V lost 2 bases and J 0 bases, leaving 4 bases between the germline ends. CDR1 KGHDR and CDR2 SFDVKD come from the germline V gene. The length of the CDR3 is 14 residues. The CDR3 nucleotides are TGTGCCACCAGTGATTCAGATAGCAATCAGCCCCAGCATTTT. Translation gives CATSDSDSNQPQHF.

V gene TRBV24-1 combines with J gene TRBJ1-1, with a possible D match to TRBD1 (5 bases). The CDR3 has 12 amino acids. The germline CDR1 and CDR2 sequences are KGHDR and SFDVKD. V lost 5 bases to trimming and J lost 6 bases, with 9 bases between them. CDR3 region: CATSGGGAEAFF. CDR3 coding DNA: TGTGCCACCAGTGGGGGCGGGGCTGAAGCTTTCTTT.

DNA for the CDR3: TGTGCCAGCAGCCAAGACGACAGGGCCCCCCTCCACTTT. Translated, it gives CASSQDDRAPLHF. The chain joins TRBV3-1 (or the pseudogene TRBV3-2) to TRBJ1-6, with 7 bases aligning to TRBD1. With 0 bases clipped from V and 13 bases from J, the junction kept 3 bases outside the gene matches. Germline-derived CDR1 and CDR2 are LGHDT and YNNKEL (reference sequence). The CDR3 sequence is 13 residues long.

Of note for this clone: The same CDR3 also results from other DNA sequences found in this sample. The chain joins TRBV5-1 to TRBJ1-1, with TRBD1 matching 11 bases. The CDR3 consists of 14 residues. Germline V gene lookup returns CDR1 SGHRS and CDR2 YFSETQ. Losses at the gene ends were 5 bases for V and 4 bases for J; bases not matched to a gene: 4. CDR3 protein: CASSPGTGGTEAFF. CDR3 DNA sequence: TGCGCCAGCAGTCCCGGGACAGGGGGCACTGAAGCTTTCTTT.

The V call is TRBV6-1, the J call TRBJ2-3, with D possibly matching TRBD2 (6 bases). Trimming removed 3 bases at V and 3 bases at J, with 10 bases between. Germline CDR1 MNHNS, CDR2 SASEGT. The CDR3 loop spans 14 amino acids. CDR3 amino acids: CASSDGGMTDTQYF. The CDR3 bases are TGTGCCAGCAGTGATGGCGGGATGACAGATACGCAGTATTTT.

The chain links TRBV9 to TRBJ1-2, with D hard to call. CDR1 and CDR2 from the germline V gene are SGDLS and YYNGEE. Trimming removed 0 bases from V and 4 bases from J, with 13 bases in between. The CDR3 extends over 15 amino acids. The CDR3 spells CASSVASGGGYGYTF. The CDR3 nucleotides read TGTGCCAGCAGCGTAGCTAGCGGAGGAGGCTATGGCTACACCTTC.

The chain joins TRBV29-1 to TRBJ1-2; the match to TRBD1 covers 7 bases. CDR1 SQVTM and CDR2 ANQGSEA come from the germline V gene. The CDR3 loop spans 14 amino acids. The V and J ends lost 4 bases and 3 bases, in that order; junction bases with no gene match: 8. For the CDR3, the DNA is TGCAGCGTTGGGGAGACAGGGTACGACTATGGCTACACCTTC. It specifies CSVGETGYDYGYTF.

J is TRBJ2-2 and V is TRBV7-3; D not resolved. V was cut by 4 bases and J by 9 bases, with 6 bases left in between. The CDR3 covers 11 residues. Germline CDR1 is SGHTA and CDR2 is FQGTGA. The chain's CDR3 is CASSYLRELFF. CDR3 sequence (DNA): TGTGCCAGCAGCTATCTCCGGGAGCTGTTTTTT.

This clone occurred a few times. The genes are TRBV5-1 and TRBJ2-5, with D maybe TRBD1 (5 bases). The CDR3 is 14 amino acids. V lost 4 bases to trimming and J lost 0 bases, with 10 bases between them. Germline loops: CDR1 SGHRS, CDR2 YFSETQ. The CDR3, as DNA: TGCGCCAGCAGCGGTGGGGCGGACCAAGAGACCCAGTACTTC. It encodes CASSGGADQETQYF.

V is TRBV6-4 and J is TRBJ2-1; D is uncertain. CDR3 length: 12 amino acids. CDR1 and CDR2 from the germline V gene are MRHNA and SNTAGT. Trimming stripped 2 bases from V and 5 bases from J, with 4 bases between. Here the CDR3 DNA reads TGTGCCAGCAGTGACAGAGACAATGAGCAGTTCTTC. Translated, it gives CASSDRDNEQFF.

This sequence joins TRBV28 and TRBJ2-1, with TRBD1 matching 9 bases. Germline lookup yields CDR1 MDHEN and CDR2 SYDVKM. CDR3 length equals 12 residues. CDR3 DNA: TGTGTAGGGACAGGGAGCTACAATGAGCAGTTCTTC. This translates into CVGTGSYNEQFF.

This chain connects TRBV28 to TRBJ2-5; the match to TRBD1 covers 7 bases. The CDR3 length is 15 residues. Per the germline V gene, CDR1 is MDHEN and CDR2 is SYDVKM. Germline trimming cut 5 bases from V and 2 bases from J; bases unmatched to any gene: 8. CDR3 protein: CASSQQGGRQETQYF. The CDR3 coding sequence is TGTGCCAGCAGTCAACAAGGGGGCCGGCAAGAGACCCAGTACTTC.

The chain is built from TRBV6-1 and TRBJ1-5; 9 positions match TRBD1. This CDR3 has 17 amino acids. Trimming removed 2 bases from V and 4 bases from J; junction bases left unmatched: 9. CDR1 MNHNS and CDR2 SASEGT come from the germline V gene. The CDR3 sequence is CASSERRIGQGNQPQHF. The CDR3 bases are TGTGCCAGCAGTGAAAGGAGGATAGGACAGGGGAATCAGCCCCAGCATTTT.

The genes are TRBV7-9 and TRBJ2-1, with 8 bases fitting TRBD2. Germline V gene data show CDR1 as SEHNR and CDR2 as FQNEAQ (reference sequence). With V trimmed by 7 bases and J by 8 bases, 10 bases remained unmatched. The CDR3 is 14 residues long. CDR3 region: CASNPGGAWHEQFF. DNA of the CDR3: TGTGCCAGCAACCCCGGGGGGGCTTGGCATGAGCAGTTCTTC. Filled out from reference TRBV7-9 and TRBJ2-1, the complete variable domain reads DTGVSQNPRHKITKRGQNVTFRCDPISEHNRLYWYRQTLGQGPEFLTYFQNEAQLEKSRLLSDRFSAERPKGSFSTLEIQRTEQGDSAMYLCASNPGGAWHEQFFGPGTRLTVL.

The table lists this clone with a few counts. The J gene is TRBJ1-2, the V gene TRBV11-1, with D uncertain. The germline CDR1 and CDR2 sequences are SGHAT and FQDESV (reference sequence). The CDR3 runs 13 residues. V dropped 5 bases and J dropped 7 bases, with 14 bases sitting between them. The CDR3, as DNA: TGTGCCAGCAGCGCAGTTTTGGGAGGTGGCTACACCTTC. Protein sequence: CASSAVLGGGYTF.